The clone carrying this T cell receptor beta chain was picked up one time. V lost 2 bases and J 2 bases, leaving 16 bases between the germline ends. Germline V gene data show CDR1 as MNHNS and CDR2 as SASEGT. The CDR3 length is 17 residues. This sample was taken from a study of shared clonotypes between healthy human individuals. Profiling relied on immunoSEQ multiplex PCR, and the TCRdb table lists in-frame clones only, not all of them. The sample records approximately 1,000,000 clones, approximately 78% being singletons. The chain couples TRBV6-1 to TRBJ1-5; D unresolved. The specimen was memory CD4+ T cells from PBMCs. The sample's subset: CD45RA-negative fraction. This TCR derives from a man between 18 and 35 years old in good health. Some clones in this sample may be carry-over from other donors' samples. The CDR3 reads CASSEFGFRMGNQPQHF. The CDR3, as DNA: TGTGCCAGCAGTGAATTTGGGTTCAGAATGGGCAATCAGCCCCAGCATTTT.